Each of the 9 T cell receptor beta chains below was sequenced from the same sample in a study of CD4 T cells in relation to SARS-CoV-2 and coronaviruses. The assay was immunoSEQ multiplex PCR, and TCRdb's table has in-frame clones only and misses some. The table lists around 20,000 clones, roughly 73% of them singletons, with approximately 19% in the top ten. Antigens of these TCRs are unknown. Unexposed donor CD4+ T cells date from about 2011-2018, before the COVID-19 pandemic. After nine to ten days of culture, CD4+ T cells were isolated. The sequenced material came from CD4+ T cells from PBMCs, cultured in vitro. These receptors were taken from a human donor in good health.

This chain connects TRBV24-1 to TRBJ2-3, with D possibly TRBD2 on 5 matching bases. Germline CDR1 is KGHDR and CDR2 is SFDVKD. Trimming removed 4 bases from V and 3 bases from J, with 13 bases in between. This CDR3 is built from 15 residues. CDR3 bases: TGTGCCACCAGTGACACCCGGGAAGGGACAGATACGCAGTATTTT. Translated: CATSDTREGTDTQYF.

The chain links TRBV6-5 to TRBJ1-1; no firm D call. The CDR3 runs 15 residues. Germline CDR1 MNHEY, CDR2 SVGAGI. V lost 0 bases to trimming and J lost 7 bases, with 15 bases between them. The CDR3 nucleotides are TGTGCCAGCAGTTACTCGGTTCATAGGGCGGTTGAAGCTTTCTTT. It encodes CASSYSVHRAVEAFF.

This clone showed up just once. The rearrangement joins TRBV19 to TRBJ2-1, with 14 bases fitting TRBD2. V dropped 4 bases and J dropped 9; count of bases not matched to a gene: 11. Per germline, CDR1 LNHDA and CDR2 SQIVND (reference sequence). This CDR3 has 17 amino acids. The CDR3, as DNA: TGTGCCAGTAGTAAGACTAGCGGGAGGGCCGGTTTGGGTGAGCAGTTCTTC. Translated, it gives CASSKTSGRAGLGEQFF.

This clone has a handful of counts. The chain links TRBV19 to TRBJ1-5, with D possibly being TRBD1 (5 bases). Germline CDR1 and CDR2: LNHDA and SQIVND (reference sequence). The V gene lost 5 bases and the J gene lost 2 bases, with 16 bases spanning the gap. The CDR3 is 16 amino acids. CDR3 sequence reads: CASSEWGIHRNQPQHF. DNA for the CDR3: TGTGCCAGTAGTGAGTGGGGGATACATCGCAATCAGCCCCAGCATTTT.

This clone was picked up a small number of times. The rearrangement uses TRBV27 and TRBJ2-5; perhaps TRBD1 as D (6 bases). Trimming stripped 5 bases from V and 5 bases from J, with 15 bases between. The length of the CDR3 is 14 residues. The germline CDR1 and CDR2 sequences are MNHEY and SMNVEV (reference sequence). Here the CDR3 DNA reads TGTGCCAGCAGTCCTAACAGGGATTGGGAGACCCAGTACTTC. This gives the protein CASSPNRDWETQYF.

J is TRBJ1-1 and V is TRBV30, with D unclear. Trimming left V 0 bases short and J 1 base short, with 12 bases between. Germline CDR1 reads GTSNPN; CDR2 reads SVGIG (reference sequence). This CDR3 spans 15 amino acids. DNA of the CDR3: TGTGCCTGGAGTGTACGTGGACCGAGGAACACTGAAGCTTTCTTT. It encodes CAWSVRGPRNTEAFF.

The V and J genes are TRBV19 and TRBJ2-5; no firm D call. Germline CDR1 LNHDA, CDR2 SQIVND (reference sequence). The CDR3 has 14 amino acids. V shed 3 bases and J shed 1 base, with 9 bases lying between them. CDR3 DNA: TGTGCCAGTAGTATGACAACCACCCAAGAGACCCAGTACTTC. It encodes CASSMTTTQETQYF. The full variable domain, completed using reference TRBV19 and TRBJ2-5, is DGGITQSPKYLFRKEGQNVTLSCEQNLNHDAMYWYRQDPGQGLRLIYYSQIVNDFQKGDIAEGYSVSREKKESFPLTVTSAQKNPTAFYLCASSMTTTQETQYFGPGTRLLVL.

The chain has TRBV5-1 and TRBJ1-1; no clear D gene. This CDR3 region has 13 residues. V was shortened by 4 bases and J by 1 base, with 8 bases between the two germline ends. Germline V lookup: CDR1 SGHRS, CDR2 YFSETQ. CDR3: CASSPDGNTEAFF. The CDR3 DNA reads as TGCGCCAGCAGCCCGGACGGGAACACTGAAGCTTTCTTT.

CDR3 DNA: TGTGCCACCAGTGAATCCGGGACGGCTAACACCGGGGAGCTGTTTTTT. Protein: CATSESGTANTGELFF. The V call is TRBV24-1, the J call TRBJ2-2; perhaps D is TRBD1 or TRBD2 (5 bases each). The germline V gene encodes CDR1 KGHDR and CDR2 SFDVKD. CDR3 length: 16 amino acids. V lost 4 bases to trimming and J lost 2 bases, with 13 bases between them.